The rows below give T cell receptor beta chains drawn from one sample of a study of cytomegalovirus exposure and HLA in healthy donors. Method: immunoSEQ multiplex PCR; TCRdb's copy keeps in-frame clones and lacks some. The data show under 150,000 clones, roughly 74% seen once. The sample was PBMCs. The receptors derive from a woman between 40 and 55 years old in good health and CMV-seropositive. The CDR3 runs from the conserved cysteine through the conserved F or W. Fields, in order: V gene, D gene, clone size, J gene, CDR3 protein, CDR3 DNA. D genes are given only for firm matches. Not all rows give a size; the values are once, few, many and, for expanded clones, a class.

v_gene: TRBV7-3
d_gene: TRBD2
abundance: -
j_gene: TRBJ2-2
CDR3aa: CASSLAGVNTGELFF
CDR3nt: TGTGCCAGCAGCTTAGCGGGAGTGAACACCGGGGAGCTGTTTTTT

v_gene: TRBV5-1
d_gene: TRBD1
abundance: -
j_gene: TRBJ2-7
CDR3aa: CASSWMTGGYEQYF
CDR3nt: TGCGCCAGCAGCTGGATGACAGGGGGCTACGAGCAGTACTTC

v_gene: TRBV5-3
d_gene: -
abundance: -
j_gene: TRBJ1-5
CDR3aa: CARGSNPTAGWGVQWDQPQHF
CDR3nt: TGTGCCAGAGGATCAAATCCCACGGCGGGATGGGGGGTACAATGGGATCAGCCCCAGCATTTT

v_gene: TRBV4-1
d_gene: TRBD2
abundance: -
j_gene: TRBJ2-1
CDR3aa: CASSQTSGSYNEQFF
CDR3nt: TGCGCCAGCAGCCAAACTAGCGGTTCCTACAATGAGCAGTTCTTC

v_gene: TRBV29-1
d_gene: -
abundance: -
j_gene: TRBJ2-1
CDR3aa: CSVEAGAYSSYNEQFF
CDR3nt: TGCAGCGTTGAAGCGGGAGCTTATAGCTCCTACAATGAGCAGTTCTTC

v_gene: TRBV6-1
d_gene: -
abundance: -
j_gene: TRBJ2-2
CDR3aa: CASSPQGNTGELFF
CDR3nt: TGTGCCAGCAGTCCACAGGGGAACACCGGGGAGCTGTTTTTT

v_gene: TRBV6-5
d_gene: -
abundance: few
j_gene: TRBJ2-7
CDR3aa: CASSPGSSYEQYF
CDR3nt: TGTGCCAGCAGTCCCGGGAGTTCCTACGAGCAGTACTTC

v_gene: TRBV19
d_gene: -
abundance: -
j_gene: TRBJ1-5
CDR3aa: CASKWTAITGNQPQHF
CDR3nt: TGTGCCAGTAAGTGGACAGCGATCACAGGCAATCAGCCCCAGCATTTT

v_gene: TRBV7-9
d_gene: -
abundance: -
j_gene: TRBJ2-3
CDR3aa: CASSYPSDYTDTQYF
CDR3nt: TGTGCCAGCAGCTACCCCTCGGACTACACAGATACGCAGTATTTT

v_gene: TRBV2
d_gene: TRBD1
abundance: -
j_gene: TRBJ1-5
CDR3aa: CASSTGGVNQPQHF
CDR3nt: TGTGCCAGCAGCACAGGGGGCGTCAATCAGCCCCAGCATTTT

v_gene: TRBV6-6
d_gene: -
abundance: -
j_gene: TRBJ2-1
CDR3aa: CASLDRPYNEQFF
CDR3nt: TGTGCCAGCCTCGACAGACCCTACAATGAGCAGTTCTTC

v_gene: TRBV5-1
d_gene: TRBD2
abundance: -
j_gene: TRBJ2-5
CDR3aa: CASSFLGGGSHQETQYF
CDR3nt: TGCGCCAGCAGCTTTCTTGGCGGCGGGAGCCATCAAGAGACCCAGTACTTC

v_gene: TRBV4-1
d_gene: -
abundance: -
j_gene: TRBJ1-2
CDR3aa: CASSQDRGKNYGYTF
CDR3nt: TGCGCCAGCAGCCAAGACCGCGGGAAAAACTATGGCTACACCTTC

v_gene: TRBV15
d_gene: TRBD2
abundance: once
j_gene: TRBJ2-1
CDR3aa: CATSRDVRASGRRNNEQFF
CDR3nt: TGTGCCACCAGCAGAGATGTACGGGCTAGCGGGAGACGGAACAATGAGCAGTTCTTC

v_gene: TRBV2
d_gene: TRBD1
abundance: -
j_gene: TRBJ2-5
CDR3aa: CASRTGGQETQYF
CDR3nt: TGTGCCAGCAGGACAGGGGGTCAAGAGACCCAGTACTTC

v_gene: TRBV6-5
d_gene: -
abundance: -
j_gene: TRBJ2-7
CDR3aa: CASSRTSSYEQYF
CDR3nt: TGTGCCAGCAGTCGCACTAGCTCCTACGAGCAGTACTTC

v_gene: TRBV15
d_gene: -
abundance: -
j_gene: TRBJ2-3
CDR3aa: CATSRSDTQYF
CDR3nt: TGTGCCACCAGCAGGTCTGATACGCAGTATTTT

v_gene: TRBV4-2
d_gene: TRBD1
abundance: -
j_gene: TRBJ1-1
CDR3aa: CASSQPTGDREAFF
CDR3nt: TGTGCCAGCAGCCAACCCACGGGGGACAGGGAGGCTTTCTTT

v_gene: TRBV6-5
d_gene: -
abundance: few
j_gene: TRBJ1-2
CDR3aa: CASSDSYGYTF
CDR3nt: TGTGCCAGCAGTGACAGCTATGGCTACACCTTC

v_gene: TRBV18
d_gene: -
abundance: -
j_gene: TRBJ2-7
CDR3aa: CASSPRDFTYEQYF
CDR3nt: TGTGCCAGCTCACCCCGGGACTTCACATACGAGCAGTACTTC

v_gene: TRBV19
d_gene: -
abundance: -
j_gene: TRBJ1-3
CDR3aa: CASSWQYSGNTIYF
CDR3nt: TGTGCCAGTAGTTGGCAGTACTCTGGAAACACCATATATTTT

v_gene: TRBV30
d_gene: TRBD1
abundance: -
j_gene: TRBJ2-7
CDR3aa: CAWSVPPGGYEQYF
CDR3nt: TGTGCCTGGAGTGTACCCCCAGGGGGCTACGAGCAGTACTTC

v_gene: TRBV19
d_gene: -
abundance: -
j_gene: TRBJ2-6
CDR3aa: CASQGFGANVLTF
CDR3nt: TGTGCCAGCCAGGGGTTTGGGGCCAACGTCCTGACTTTC

v_gene: TRBV7-9
d_gene: TRBD1
abundance: -
j_gene: TRBJ2-7
CDR3aa: CASSFADRDYEQYF
CDR3nt: TGTGCCAGCAGCTTTGCGGACAGGGACTACGAGCAGTACTTC

v_gene: TRBV23-1
d_gene: TRBD1
abundance: -
j_gene: TRBJ2-1
CDR3aa: CAILGTASSYNEQFF
CDR3nt: TGCGCCATCCTCGGGACAGCTAGCTCCTACAATGAGCAGTTCTTC

v_gene: TRBV7-2
d_gene: TRBD2
abundance: -
j_gene: TRBJ2-3
CDR3aa: CASSSAGGRTDTQYF
CDR3nt: TGTGCCAGCAGCTCAGCGGGAGGGCGCACAGATACGCAGTATTTT

v_gene: TRBV28
d_gene: -
abundance: -
j_gene: TRBJ2-7
CDR3aa: CASSLRASSGFEQYF
CDR3nt: TGTGCCAGCAGTTTAAGGGCCAGTTCAGGGTTCGAGCAGTACTTC

v_gene: TRBV10-3
d_gene: -
abundance: -
j_gene: TRBJ1-4
CDR3aa: CAISVQESEKLLF
CDR3nt: TGTGCCATCAGTGTCCAGGAAAGTGAAAAACTGCTTTTT

v_gene: TRBV6-6
d_gene: -
abundance: few
j_gene: TRBJ2-5
CDR3aa: CASRTGTQTQYF
CDR3nt: TGTGCCAGCAGAACCGGGACTCAGACCCAGTACTTC

v_gene: TRBV4-1
d_gene: TRBD2
abundance: few
j_gene: TRBJ2-1
CDR3aa: CASSRGGLAGSGNEQFF
CDR3nt: TGCGCCAGCAGCCGGGGGGGCCTAGCGGGATCGGGCAATGAGCAGTTCTTC